This TCR beta chain was observed in a study of T cells in Graves' hyperthyroidism and ophthalmopathy. It was RNA transcripts that yielded the amplified TCR beta CDR3 regions. A set of HTBI primers served as the primers for a first-round RT-PCR of the TCR CDR3. One entry per CDR3 protein results from TCRdb running MiXCR on the multiplex PCR reads. The sample has 450,000 to 700,000 distinct CDR3 sequences; more than 45% are singletons. This clonotype was observed at least ten times. The germline V gene has CDR1 MRHNA and CDR2 SNTAGT. V trimming: 1 base; J trimming: 3 bases; junction bases outside the gene matches: 4. The CDR3 is 15 residues long.

The sample was peripheral blood or thyroid tissue (not recorded which). The source of this sequence is a woman under 30 with Graves' hyperthyroidism. The gene calls are TRBV6-4 and TRBJ1-2, with TRBD1 matching 8 bases. CDR3 loop: CASSDWTGLDYGYTF. CDR3 sequence (DNA): TGTGCCAGCAGTGACTGGACAGGGTTAGACTATGGCTACACCTTC.